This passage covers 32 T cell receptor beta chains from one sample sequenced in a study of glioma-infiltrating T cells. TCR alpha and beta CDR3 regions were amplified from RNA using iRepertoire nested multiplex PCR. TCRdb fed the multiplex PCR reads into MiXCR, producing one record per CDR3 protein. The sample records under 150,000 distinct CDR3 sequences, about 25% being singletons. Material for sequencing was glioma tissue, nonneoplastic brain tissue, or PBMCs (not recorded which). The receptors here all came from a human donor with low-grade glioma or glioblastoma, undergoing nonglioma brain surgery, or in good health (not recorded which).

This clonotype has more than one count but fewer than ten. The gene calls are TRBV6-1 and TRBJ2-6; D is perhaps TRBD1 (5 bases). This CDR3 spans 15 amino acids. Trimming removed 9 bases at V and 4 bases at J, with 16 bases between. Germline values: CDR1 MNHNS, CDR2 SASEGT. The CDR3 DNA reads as TGTGCCAGTAATTCCCAGGGCCGGGGGGCCAACGTCCTGACTTTC. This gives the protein CASNSQGRGANVLTF.

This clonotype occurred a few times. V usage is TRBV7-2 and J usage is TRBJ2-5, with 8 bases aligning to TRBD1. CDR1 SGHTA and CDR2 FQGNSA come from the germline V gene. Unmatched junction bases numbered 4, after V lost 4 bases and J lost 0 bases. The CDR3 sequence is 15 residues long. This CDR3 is CASSYQGADQETQYF. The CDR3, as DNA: TGTGCCAGCAGCTATCAGGGGGCTGACCAAGAGACCCAGTACTTC.

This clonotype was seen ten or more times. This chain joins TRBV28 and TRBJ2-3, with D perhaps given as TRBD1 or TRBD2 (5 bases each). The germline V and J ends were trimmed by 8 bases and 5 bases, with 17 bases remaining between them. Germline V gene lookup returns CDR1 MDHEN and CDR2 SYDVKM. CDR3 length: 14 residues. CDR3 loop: CASSGLSGVDTQYF. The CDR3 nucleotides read TGTGCCAGCTCGGGGCTATCCGGAGTAGATACGCAGTATTTT.

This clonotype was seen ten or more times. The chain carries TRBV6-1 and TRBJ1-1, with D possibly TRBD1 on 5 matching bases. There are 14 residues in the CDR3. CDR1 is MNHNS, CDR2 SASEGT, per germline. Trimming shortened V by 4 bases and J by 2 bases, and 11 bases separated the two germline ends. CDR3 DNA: TGTGCCAGCAGTGTGGGGCCCGATAACACTGAAGCTTTCTTT. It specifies CASSVGPDNTEAFF.

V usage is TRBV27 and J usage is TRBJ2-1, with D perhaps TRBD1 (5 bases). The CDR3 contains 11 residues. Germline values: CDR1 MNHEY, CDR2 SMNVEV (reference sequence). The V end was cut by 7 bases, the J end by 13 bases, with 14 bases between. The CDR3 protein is CASTQGTGQFF. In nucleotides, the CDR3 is TGTGCCAGCACCCAAGGAACAGGCCAGTTCTTC.

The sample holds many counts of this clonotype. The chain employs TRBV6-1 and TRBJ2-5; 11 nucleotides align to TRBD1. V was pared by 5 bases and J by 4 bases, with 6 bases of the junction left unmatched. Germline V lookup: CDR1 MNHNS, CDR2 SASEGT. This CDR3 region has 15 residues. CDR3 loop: CASSPRDRGGETQYF. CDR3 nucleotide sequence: TGTGCCAGCAGTCCCCGGGACAGGGGGGGAGAGACCCAGTACTTC.

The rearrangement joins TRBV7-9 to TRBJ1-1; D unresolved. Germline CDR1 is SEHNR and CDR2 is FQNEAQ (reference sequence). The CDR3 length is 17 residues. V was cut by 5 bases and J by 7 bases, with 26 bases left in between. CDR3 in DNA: TGTGCCAGCAGCACGCGGTTGTGGTCCGATGAACGAAGTGAAGCTTTCTTT. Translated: CASSTRLWSDERSEAFF. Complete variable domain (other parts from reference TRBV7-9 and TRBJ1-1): DTGVSQNPRHKITKRGQNVTFRCDPISEHNRLYWYRQTLGQGPEFLTYFQNEAQLEKSRLLSDRFSAERPKGSFSTLEIQRTEQGDSAMYLCASSTRLWSDERSEAFFGQGTRLTVV.

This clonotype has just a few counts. In DNA, the CDR3 is TGTGCCACCAAGTCGTCTAGCACAGATACGCAGTATTTT. Its translation: CATKSSSTDTQYF. This chain links TRBV24-1 with TRBJ2-3; D is uncertain. V lost 8 bases, J lost 0 bases, and 8 bases lay in between. There are 13 residues in the CDR3. Germline V CDR1 and CDR2: KGHDR, SFDVKD.

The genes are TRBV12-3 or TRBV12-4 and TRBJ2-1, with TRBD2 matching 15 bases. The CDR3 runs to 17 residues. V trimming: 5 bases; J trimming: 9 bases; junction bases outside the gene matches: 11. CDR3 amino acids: CASSPGTSGGPRGEQFF. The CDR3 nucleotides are TGTGCCAGCAGTCCCGGGACTAGCGGGGGGCCCCGGGGTGAGCAGTTCTTC.

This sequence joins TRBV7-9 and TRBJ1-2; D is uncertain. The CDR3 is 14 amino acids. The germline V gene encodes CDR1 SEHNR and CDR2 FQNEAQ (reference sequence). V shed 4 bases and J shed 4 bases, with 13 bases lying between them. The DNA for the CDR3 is TGTGCCAGCAGCTCCGAGAGGAGGGTCTATGGCTACACCTTC. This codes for CASSSERRVYGYTF.

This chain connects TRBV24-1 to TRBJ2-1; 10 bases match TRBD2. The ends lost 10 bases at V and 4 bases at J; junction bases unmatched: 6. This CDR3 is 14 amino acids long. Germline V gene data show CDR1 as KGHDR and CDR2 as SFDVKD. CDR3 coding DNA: TGTGCCACAAATAGCGGGGGGTTATACAATGAGCAGTTCTTC. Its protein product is CATNSGGLYNEQFF.

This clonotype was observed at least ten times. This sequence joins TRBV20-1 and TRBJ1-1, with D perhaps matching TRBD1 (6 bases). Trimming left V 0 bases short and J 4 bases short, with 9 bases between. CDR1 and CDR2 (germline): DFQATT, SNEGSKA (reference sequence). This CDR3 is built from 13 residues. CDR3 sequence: CSARDPRGTEAFF. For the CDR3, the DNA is TGCAGTGCTAGAGATCCCAGGGGCACTGAAGCTTTCTTT.

The CDR3 sequence is CASSSRQTSTDTQYF. CDR3 DNA: TGTGCCAGCAGTTCCCGACAGACTAGCACAGATACGCAGTATTTT. The V and J genes are TRBV12-3 or TRBV12-4 and TRBJ2-3, with D possibly being TRBD1 (5 bases). This CDR3 has 15 residues. The ends were cut back, 4 bases at V and 0 bases at J, with 11 bases in the middle.

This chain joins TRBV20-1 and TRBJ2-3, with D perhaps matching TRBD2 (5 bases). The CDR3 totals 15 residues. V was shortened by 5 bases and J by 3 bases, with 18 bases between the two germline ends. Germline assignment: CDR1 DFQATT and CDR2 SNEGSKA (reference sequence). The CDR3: CSASRATLGTDTQYF. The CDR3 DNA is TGCAGTGCTTCGCGGGCCACCCTGGGGACAGATACGCAGTATTTT.

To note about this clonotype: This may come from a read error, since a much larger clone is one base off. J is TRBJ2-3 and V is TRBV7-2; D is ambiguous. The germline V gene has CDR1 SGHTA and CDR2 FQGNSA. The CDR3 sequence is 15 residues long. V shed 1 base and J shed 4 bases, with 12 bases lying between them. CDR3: CASSLVGISADTQYF. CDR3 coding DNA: TGTGCCAGCAGCTTAGTGGGAATATCAGCAGATACGCAGTATTTT.

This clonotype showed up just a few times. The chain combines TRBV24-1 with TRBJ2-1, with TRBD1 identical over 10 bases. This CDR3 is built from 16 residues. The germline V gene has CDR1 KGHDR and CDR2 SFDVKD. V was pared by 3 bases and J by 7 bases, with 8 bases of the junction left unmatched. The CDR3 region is CATSDAGTGVRNEQFF. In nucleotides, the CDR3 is TGTGCCACCAGTGATGCCGGGACAGGGGTTAGGAATGAGCAGTTCTTC.

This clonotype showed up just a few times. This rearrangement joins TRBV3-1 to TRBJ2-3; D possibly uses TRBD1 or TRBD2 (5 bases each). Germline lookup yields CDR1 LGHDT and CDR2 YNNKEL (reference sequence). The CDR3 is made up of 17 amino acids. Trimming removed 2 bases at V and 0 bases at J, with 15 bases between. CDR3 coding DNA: TGTGCCAGCAGCCAAAAGTGGGGGTCCTCTAGCACAGATACGCAGTATTTT. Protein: CASSQKWGSSSTDTQYF.

The DNA for the CDR3 is TGTGCCAGCAGCCAAGTCCTCATATCACTCTCCGGCACAGATACGCAGCATTTT. Amino acids: CASSQVLISLSGTDTQHF. The rearrangement joins TRBV3-1 to TRBJ2-3; D is ambiguous. The better agreement between TRBJ1-5 and the DNA end casts doubt on the J call. Germline CDR1 LGHDT, CDR2 YNNKEL (reference sequence). CDR3 length: 18 amino acids.

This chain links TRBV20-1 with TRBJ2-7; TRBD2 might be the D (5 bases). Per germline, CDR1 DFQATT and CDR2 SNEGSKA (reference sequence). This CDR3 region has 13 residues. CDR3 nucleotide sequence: TGCAATGCTAGATACGAGGGAACCTACGAGCAGTACGTC. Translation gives CNARYEGTYEQYV.

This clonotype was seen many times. The chain's CDR3 is CASRLDITDTQYF. The CDR3 region has the DNA TGTGCCAGCAGATTAGACATCACAGATACGCAGTATTTT. The V call is TRBV2, the J call TRBJ2-3; D unresolved. Germline V gene lookup returns CDR1 SNHLY and CDR2 FYNNEI. The CDR3 runs to 13 residues. Trimming left V 6 bases short and J 2 bases short, with 9 bases between.

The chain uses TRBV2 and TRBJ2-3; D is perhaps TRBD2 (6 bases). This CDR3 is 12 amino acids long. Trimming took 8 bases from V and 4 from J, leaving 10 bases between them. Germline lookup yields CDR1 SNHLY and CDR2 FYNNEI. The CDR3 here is CASSGGADTQYF. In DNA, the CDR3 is TGTGCCAGCTCGGGCGGGGCAGATACGCAGTATTTT.

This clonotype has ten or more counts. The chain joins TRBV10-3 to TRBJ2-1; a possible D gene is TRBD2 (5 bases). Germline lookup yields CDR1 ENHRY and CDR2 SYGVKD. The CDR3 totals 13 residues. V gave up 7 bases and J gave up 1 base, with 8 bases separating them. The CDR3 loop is CAIKAASYNEQFF. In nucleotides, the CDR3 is TGTGCCATCAAAGCGGCATCCTACAATGAGCAGTTCTTC.

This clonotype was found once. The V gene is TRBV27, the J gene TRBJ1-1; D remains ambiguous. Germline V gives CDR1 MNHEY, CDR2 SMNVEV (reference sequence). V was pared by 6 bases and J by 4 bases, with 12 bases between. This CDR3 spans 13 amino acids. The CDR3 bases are TGTGCCAGCAGCGTCGACGTTACCACTGAAGCTTTCTTT. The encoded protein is CASSVDVTTEAFF.

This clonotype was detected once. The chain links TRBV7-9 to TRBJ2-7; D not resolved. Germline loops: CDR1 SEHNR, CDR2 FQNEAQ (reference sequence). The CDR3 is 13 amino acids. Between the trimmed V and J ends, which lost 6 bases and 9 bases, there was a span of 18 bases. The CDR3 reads CASSHGQLEAQYV. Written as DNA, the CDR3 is TGTGCCAGCAGTCACGGGCAGCTGGAAGCGCAGTACGTC.

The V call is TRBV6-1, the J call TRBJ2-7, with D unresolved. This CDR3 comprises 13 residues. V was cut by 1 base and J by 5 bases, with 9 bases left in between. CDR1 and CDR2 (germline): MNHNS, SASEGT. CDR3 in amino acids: CASSEEFWNEQYV. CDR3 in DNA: TGTGCCAGCAGTGAAGAATTTTGGAACGAGCAGTACGTC.

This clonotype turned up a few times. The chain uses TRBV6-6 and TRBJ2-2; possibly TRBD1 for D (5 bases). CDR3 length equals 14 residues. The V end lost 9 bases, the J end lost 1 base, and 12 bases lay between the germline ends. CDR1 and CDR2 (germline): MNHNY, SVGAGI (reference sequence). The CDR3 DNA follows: TGTGCCAGTTCAGGGCACGTGAACACCGGGGAGCTGTTTTTT. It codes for CASSGHVNTGELFF.

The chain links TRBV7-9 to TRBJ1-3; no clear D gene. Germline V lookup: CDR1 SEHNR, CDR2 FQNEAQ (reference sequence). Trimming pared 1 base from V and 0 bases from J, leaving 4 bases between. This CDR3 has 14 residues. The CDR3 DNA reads TGTGCCAGCAGCTTAGGAGACTCTGGAAACACCATATATTTT. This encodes CASSLGDSGNTIYF.

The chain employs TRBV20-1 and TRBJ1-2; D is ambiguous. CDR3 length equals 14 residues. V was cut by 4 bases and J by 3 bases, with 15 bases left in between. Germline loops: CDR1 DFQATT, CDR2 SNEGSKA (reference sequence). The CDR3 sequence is CSAIDVGEDYGYTF. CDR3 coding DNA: TGCAGTGCTATTGACGTCGGGGAGGACTATGGCTACACCTTC.

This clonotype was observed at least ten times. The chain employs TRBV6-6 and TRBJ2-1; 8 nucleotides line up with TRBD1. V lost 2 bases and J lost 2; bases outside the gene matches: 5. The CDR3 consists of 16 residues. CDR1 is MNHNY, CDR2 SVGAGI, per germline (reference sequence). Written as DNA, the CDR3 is TGTGCCAGCAGTTACCCCCCACAGGGGGCCTACAATGAGCAGTTCTTC. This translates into CASSYPPQGAYNEQFF.

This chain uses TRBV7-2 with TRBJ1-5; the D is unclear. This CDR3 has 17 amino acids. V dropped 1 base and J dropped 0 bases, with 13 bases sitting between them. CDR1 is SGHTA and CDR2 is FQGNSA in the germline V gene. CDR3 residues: CASSLVGGLSSNQPQHF. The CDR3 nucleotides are TGTGCCAGCAGCTTAGTTGGTGGGTTAAGTAGCAATCAGCCCCAGCATTTT.

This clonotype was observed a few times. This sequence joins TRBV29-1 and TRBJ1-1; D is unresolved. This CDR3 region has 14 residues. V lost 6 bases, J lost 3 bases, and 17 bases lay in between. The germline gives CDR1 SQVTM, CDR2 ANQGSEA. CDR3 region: CSVRTFRADTEAFF. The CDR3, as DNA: TGCAGCGTGCGAACCTTCCGCGCAGACACTGAAGCTTTCTTT.

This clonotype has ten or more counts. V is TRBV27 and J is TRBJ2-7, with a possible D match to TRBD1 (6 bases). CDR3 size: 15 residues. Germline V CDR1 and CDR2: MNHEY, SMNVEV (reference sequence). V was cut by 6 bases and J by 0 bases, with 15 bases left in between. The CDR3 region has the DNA TGTGCCAGCAGACTCACAGGGTTGAGCTCCTACGAGCAGTACGTC. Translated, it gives CASRLTGLSSYEQYV.